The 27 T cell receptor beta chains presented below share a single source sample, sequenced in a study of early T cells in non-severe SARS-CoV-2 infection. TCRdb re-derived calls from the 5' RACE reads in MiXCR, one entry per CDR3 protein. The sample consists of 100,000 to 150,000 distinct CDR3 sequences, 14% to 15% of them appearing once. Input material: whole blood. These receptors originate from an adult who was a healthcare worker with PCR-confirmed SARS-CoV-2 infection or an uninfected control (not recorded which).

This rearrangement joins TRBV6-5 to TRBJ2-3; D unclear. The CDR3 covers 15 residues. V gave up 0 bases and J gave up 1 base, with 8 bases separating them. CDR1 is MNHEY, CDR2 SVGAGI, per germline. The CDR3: CASSYSGPRTDTQYF. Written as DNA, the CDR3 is TGTGCCAGCAGTTACTCGGGCCCACGCACAGATACGCAGTATTTT.

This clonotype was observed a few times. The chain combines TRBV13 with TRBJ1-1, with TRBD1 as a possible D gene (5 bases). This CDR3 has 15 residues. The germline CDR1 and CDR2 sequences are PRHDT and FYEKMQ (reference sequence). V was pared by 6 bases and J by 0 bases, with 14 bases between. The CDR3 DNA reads TGTGCCAGCAGTCCTGGGGGGGATTTGAACACTGAAGCTTTCTTT. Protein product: CASSPGGDLNTEAFF.

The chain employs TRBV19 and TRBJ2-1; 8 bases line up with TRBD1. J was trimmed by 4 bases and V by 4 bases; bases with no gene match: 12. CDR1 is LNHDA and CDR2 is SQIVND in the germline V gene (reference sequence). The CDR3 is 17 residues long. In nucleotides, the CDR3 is TGTGCCAGTAGTAACATCGGACAGGGCCAAGGTTACAATGAGCAGTTCTTC. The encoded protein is CASSNIGQGQGYNEQFF.

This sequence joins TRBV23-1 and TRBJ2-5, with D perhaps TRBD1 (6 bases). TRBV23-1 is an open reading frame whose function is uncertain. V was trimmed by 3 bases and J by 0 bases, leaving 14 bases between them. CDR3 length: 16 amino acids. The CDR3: CASSHQGLGYQETQYF. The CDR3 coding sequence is TGCGCCAGCAGTCATCAGGGGCTTGGGTACCAAGAGACCCAGTACTTC.

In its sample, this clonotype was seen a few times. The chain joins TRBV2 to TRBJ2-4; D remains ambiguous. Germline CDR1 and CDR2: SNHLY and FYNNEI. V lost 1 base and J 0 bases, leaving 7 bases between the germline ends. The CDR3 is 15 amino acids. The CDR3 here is CASSEEQPAKNIQYF. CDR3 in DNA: TGTGCCAGCAGTGAAGAACAGCCAGCCAAAAACATTCAGTACTTC.

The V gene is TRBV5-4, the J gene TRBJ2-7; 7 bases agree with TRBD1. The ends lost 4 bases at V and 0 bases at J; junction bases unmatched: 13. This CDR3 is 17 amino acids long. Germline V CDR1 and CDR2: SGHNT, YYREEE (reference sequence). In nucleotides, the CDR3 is TGTGCCAGCAGCCTTGACAGGGCAAGCTCAAGCTCCTACGAGCAGTACTTC. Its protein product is CASSLDRASSSSYEQYF.

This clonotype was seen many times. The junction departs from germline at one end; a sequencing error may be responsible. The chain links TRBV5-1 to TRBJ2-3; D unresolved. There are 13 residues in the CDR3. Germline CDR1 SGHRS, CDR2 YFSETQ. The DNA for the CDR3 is TGTGCCTCCTCCCTTGAGGGCACAGATACGCAGTATTTT. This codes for CASSLEGTDTQYF. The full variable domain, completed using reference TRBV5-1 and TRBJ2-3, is KAGVTQTPRYLIKTRGQQVTLSCSPISGHRSVSWYQQTPGQGLQFLFEYFSETQRNKGNFPGRFSGRQFSNSRSEMNVSTLELGDSALYLCASSLEGTDTQYFGPGTRLTVL.

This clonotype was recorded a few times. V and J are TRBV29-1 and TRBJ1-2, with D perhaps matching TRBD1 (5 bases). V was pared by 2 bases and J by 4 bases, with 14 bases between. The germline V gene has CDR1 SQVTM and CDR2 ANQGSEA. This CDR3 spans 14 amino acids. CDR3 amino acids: CSVEKTPGTYGYTF. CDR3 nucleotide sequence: TGCAGCGTTGAAAAGACTCCGGGGACCTATGGCTACACCTTC. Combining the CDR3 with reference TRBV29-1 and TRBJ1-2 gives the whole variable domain SAVISQKPSRDICQRGTSLTIQCQVDSQVTMMFWYRQQPGQSLTLIATANQGSEATYESGFVIDKFPISRPNLTFSTLTVSNMSPEDSSIYLCSVEKTPGTYGYTFGSGTRLTVV.

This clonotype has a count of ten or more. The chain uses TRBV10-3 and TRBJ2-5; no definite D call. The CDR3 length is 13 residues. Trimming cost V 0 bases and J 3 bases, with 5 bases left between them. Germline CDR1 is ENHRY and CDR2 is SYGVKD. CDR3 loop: CAISESTEETQYF. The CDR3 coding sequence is TGTGCCATCAGTGAGTCGACCGAAGAGACCCAGTACTTC.

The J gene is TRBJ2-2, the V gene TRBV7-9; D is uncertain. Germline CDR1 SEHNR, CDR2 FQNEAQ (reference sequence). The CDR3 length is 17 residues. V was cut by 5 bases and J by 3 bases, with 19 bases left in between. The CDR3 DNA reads TGTGCCAGCAGCCCCAGTAAGGCAGGCAGGCACACCGGGGAGCTGTTTTTT. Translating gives CASSPSKAGRHTGELFF.

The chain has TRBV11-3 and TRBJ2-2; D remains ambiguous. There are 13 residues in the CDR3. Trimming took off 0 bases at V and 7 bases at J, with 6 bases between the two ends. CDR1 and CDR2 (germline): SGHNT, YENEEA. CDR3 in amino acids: CASSLDHYGELFF. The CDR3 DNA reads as TGTGCCAGCAGCTTAGATCATTACGGGGAGCTGTTTTTT.

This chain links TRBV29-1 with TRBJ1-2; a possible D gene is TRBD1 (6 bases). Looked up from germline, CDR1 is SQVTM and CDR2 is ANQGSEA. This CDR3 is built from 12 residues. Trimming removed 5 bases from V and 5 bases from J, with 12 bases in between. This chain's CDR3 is CSVKGGEYGYTF. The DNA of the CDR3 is TGCAGCGTTAAGGGGGGTGAATATGGCTACACCTTC.

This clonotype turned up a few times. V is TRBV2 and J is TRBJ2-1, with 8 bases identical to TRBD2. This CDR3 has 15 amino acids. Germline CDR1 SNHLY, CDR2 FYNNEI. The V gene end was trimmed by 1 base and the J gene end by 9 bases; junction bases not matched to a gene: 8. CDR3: CASSEDRGTSGEQFF. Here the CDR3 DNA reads TGTGCCAGCAGTGAAGATCGTGGGACTAGTGGTGAGCAGTTCTTC. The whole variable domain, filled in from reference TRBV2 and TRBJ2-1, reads EPEVTQTPSHQVTQMGQEVILRCVPISNHLYFYWYRQILGQKVEFLVSFYNNEISEKSEIFDDQFSVERPDGSNFTLKIRSTKLEDSAMYFCASSEDRGTSGEQFFGPGTRLTVL.

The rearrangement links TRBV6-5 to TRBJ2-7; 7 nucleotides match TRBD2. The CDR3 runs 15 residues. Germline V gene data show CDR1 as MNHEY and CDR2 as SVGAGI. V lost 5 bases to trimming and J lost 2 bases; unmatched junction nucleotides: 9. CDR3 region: CASSAPDGGTYEQYF. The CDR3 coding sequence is TGTGCCAGCAGTGCTCCGGACGGGGGGACCTACGAGCAGTACTTC.

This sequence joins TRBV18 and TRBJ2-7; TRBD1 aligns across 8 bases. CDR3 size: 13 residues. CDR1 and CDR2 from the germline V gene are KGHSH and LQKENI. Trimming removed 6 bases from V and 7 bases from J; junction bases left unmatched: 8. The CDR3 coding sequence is TGTGCCAGCTCGGAAACAGGGGGGCAAGAGCAGTACTTC. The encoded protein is CASSETGGQEQYF.

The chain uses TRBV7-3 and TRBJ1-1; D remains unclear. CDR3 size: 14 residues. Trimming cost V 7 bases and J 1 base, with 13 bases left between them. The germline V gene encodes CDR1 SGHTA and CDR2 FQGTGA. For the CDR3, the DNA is TGTGCCAGCAAGGAGGGTGAGGCGAACACTGAAGCTTTCTTT. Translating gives CASKEGEANTEAFF.

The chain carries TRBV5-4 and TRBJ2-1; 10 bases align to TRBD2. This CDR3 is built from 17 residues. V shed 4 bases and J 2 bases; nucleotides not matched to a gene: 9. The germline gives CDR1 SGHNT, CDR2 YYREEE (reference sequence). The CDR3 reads CASSQPLAGGAYNEQFF. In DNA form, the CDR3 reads TGTGCCAGCAGCCAGCCCTTAGCGGGGGGCGCCTACAATGAGCAGTTCTTC.

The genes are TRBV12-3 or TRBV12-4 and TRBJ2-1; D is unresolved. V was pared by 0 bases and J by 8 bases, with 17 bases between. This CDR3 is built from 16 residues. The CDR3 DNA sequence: TGTGCCAGCAGTTTAGCGCCAAGCGTATTGACGGATGAGCAGTTCTTC. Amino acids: CASSLAPSVLTDEQFF.

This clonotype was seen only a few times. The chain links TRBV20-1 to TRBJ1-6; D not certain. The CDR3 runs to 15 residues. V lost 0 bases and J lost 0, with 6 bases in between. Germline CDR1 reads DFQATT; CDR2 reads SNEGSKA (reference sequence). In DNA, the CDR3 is TGCAGTGCTAGAGAAGGGAGCTCCTATAATTCACCCCTCCACTTT. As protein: CSAREGSSYNSPLHF.

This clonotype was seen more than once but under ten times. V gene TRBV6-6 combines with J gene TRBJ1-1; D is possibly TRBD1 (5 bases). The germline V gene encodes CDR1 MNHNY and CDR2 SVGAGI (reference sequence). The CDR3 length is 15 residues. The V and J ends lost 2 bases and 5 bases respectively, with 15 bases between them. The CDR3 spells CASSYSSRGMTEAFF. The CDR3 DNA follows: TGTGCCAGCAGTTACAGTTCCCGGGGGATGACTGAAGCTTTCTTT.

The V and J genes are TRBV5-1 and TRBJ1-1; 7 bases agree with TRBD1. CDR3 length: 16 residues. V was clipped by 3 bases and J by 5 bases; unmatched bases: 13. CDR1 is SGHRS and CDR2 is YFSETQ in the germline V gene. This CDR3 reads CASSSVEGRGGTEAFF. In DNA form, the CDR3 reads TGCGCCAGCAGCTCCGTGGAAGGCAGGGGGGGAACTGAAGCTTTCTTT.

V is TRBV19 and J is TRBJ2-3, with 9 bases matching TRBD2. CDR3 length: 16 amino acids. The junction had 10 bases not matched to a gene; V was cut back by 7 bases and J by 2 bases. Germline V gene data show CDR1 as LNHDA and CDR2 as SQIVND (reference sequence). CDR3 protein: CASTPRLAGFTDTQYF. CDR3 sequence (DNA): TGTGCCAGTACCCCCCGGCTAGCGGGATTCACAGATACGCAGTATTTT. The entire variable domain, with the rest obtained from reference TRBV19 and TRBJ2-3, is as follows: DGGITQSPKYLFRKEGQNVTLSCEQNLNHDAMYWYRQDPGQGLRLIYYSQIVNDFQKGDIAEGYSVSREKKESFPLTVTSAQKNPTAFYLCASTPRLAGFTDTQYFGPGTRLTVL.

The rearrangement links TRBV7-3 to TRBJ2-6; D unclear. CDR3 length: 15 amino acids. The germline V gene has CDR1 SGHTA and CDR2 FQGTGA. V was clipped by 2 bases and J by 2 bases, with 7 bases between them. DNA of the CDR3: TGTGCCAGCAGCTTAGGATTAGCTGGGGCCAACGTCCTGACTTTC. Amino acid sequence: CASSLGLAGANVLTF.

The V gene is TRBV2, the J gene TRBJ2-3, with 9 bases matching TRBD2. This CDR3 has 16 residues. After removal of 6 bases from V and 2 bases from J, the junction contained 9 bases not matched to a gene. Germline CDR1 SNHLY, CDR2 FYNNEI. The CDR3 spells CASRISSGAATDTQYF. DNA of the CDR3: TGTGCCAGCAGGATTTCTAGCGGGGCCGCCACAGATACGCAGTATTTT.

The chain's CDR3 is CASSLPDRKTQYF. CDR3 nucleotides: TGTGCCAGCAGCTTACCGGACCGGAAGACCCAGTACTTC. The genes are TRBV7-6 and TRBJ2-5; the D is unclear. Between the trimmed V and J ends, which lost 2 bases and 6 bases, there was a span of 10 bases. In germline, CDR1 is SGHVS, CDR2 FNYEAQ. The CDR3 is made up of 13 amino acids. Filled out from reference TRBV7-6 and TRBJ2-5, the complete variable domain reads GAGVSQSPRYKVTKRGQDVALRCDPISGHVSLYWYRQALGQGPEFLTYFNYEAQQDKSGLPNDRFSAERPEGSISTLTIQRTEQRDSAMYRCASSLPDRKTQYFGPGTRLLVL.

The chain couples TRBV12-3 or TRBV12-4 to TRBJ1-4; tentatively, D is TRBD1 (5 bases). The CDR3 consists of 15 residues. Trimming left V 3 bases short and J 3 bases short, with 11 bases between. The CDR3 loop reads CASSFMGLSNEKLFF. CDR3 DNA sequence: TGTGCCAGCAGTTTTATGGGACTCTCTAATGAAAAACTGTTTTTT.

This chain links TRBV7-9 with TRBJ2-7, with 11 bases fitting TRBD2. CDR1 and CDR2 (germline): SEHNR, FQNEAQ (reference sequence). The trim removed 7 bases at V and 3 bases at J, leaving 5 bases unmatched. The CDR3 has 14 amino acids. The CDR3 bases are TGTGCCAGCACCCACACTAGCGGGGGCTACGAGCAGTACTTC. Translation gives CASTHTSGGYEQYF.